What follows are 26 T cell receptor beta chains derived from one specimen sequenced in a study of radiation and T cells in renal cell carcinoma. Time point noted: baseline pretreatment blood. The treatment was: 15 Gy SBRT to primary tumor, nephrectomy 4 weeks later. Only in-frame clones appear in the TCRdb table, and some are missing; sequencing was by immunoSEQ multiplex PCR. The data show about 95,000 clones, approximately 86% seen once. Material: blood, obtained from a patient whose treatment included radiotherapy and nephrectomy. These TCRs come from a man aged 50-60 years with renal cell carcinoma.

This clone was seen just once. The genes are TRBV5-1 and TRBJ2-5; 11 nucleotides agree with TRBD1. Germline V gene data show CDR1 as SGHRS and CDR2 as YFSETQ. The junction had 14 bases not matched to a gene; V was cut back by 5 bases and J by 5 bases. This CDR3 is 17 amino acids long. CDR3 sequence reads: CASRLRTGGIGWETQYF. The CDR3 DNA is TGCGCCAGCAGACTCCGGACAGGGGGCATAGGTTGGGAGACCCAGTACTTC.

The chain carries TRBV5-1 and TRBJ2-2; 14 bases match TRBD2. Trimming cost V 3 bases and J 7 bases; bases outside gene matches: 2. The germline V gene has CDR1 SGHRS and CDR2 YFSETQ. This CDR3 has 15 amino acids. The CDR3 DNA reads TGCGCCAGCAGCTCGACTAGCGGGAGGGTCGGGGAGCTGTTTTTT. Amino acid sequence: CASSSTSGRVGELFF.

This clone occurred once. Other DNA variants within this sample encode the same CDR3. The chain couples TRBV9 to TRBJ1-5; a possible D gene is TRBD1 (5 bases). Germline lookup yields CDR1 SGDLS and CDR2 YYNGEE. The CDR3 sequence is 15 residues long. Between the trimmed V and J ends, which lost 0 bases and 3 bases, there was a span of 10 bases. The DNA for the CDR3 is TGTGCCAGCAGCGTAGGCCAGGGCTTCAATCAGCCCCAGCATTTT. The encoded protein is CASSVGQGFNQPQHF.

V usage is TRBV2 and J usage is TRBJ1-1; D might be TRBD1 (6 bases). Looked up from germline, CDR1 is SNHLY and CDR2 is FYNNEI. Trimming stripped 1 base from V and 3 bases from J, with 12 bases between. The CDR3 extends over 15 amino acids. This CDR3 reads CASSEEDSEYTEAFF. CDR3 DNA sequence: TGTGCCAGCAGTGAAGAGGACAGCGAATACACTGAAGCTTTCTTT.

The genes are TRBV13 and TRBJ1-2, with D possibly TRBD1 on 5 matching bases. This CDR3 comprises 14 residues. CDR1 and CDR2 (germline): PRHDT, FYEKMQ (reference sequence). V lost 5 bases, J lost 4 bases, and 14 bases lay in between. The CDR3 DNA reads TGTGCCAGCAGCAAAGCGGGACTGATCTATGGCTACACCTTC. It is translated as CASSKAGLIYGYTF. The full variable domain, in which reference TRBV13 and TRBJ1-2 provide the parts outside the CDR3, is AAGVIQSPRHLIKEKRETATLKCYPIPRHDTVYWYQQGPGQDPQFLISFYEKMQSDKGSIPDRFSAQQFSDYHSELNMSSLELGDSALYFCASSKAGLIYGYTFGSGTRLTVV.

The rearrangement uses TRBV2 and TRBJ2-4; the match to TRBD1 covers 7 bases. The junction had 3 bases not matched to a gene; V was cut back by 6 bases and J by 4 bases. CDR3 length: 13 residues. Germline CDR1 reads SNHLY; CDR2 reads FYNNEI. In DNA form, the CDR3 reads TGTGCCAGCAGGGGACAGCTGAAAAACATTCAGTACTTC. This codes for CASRGQLKNIQYF. Full variable domain (missing parts from reference TRBV2 and TRBJ2-4): EPEVTQTPSHQVTQMGQEVILRCVPISNHLYFYWYRQILGQKVEFLVSFYNNEISEKSEIFDDQFSVERPDGSNFTLKIRSTKLEDSAMYFCASRGQLKNIQYFGAGTRLSVL.

The CDR3 region has the DNA TGTGCCAGCAGCTTAGGAGGGTCTACCAGCACAGATACGCAGTATTTT. This gives the protein CASSLGGSTSTDTQYF. The rearrangement joins TRBV11-2 to TRBJ2-3; weak D call: TRBD2 (5 bases). Trimming pared 1 base from V and 0 bases from J, leaving 11 bases between. In germline, CDR1 is SGHAT, CDR2 FQNNGV. The CDR3 is 16 residues long.

This chain connects TRBV30 to TRBJ1-6, with D perhaps TRBD1 (5 bases). Germline CDR1 reads GTSNPN; CDR2 reads SVGIG (reference sequence). V was trimmed by 3 bases and J by 0 bases, leaving 9 bases between them. The CDR3 sequence is 15 residues long. For the CDR3, the DNA is TGTGCCTGGAGCCTTGACAGCTCCTATAATTCACCCCTCCACTTT. Residues: CAWSLDSSYNSPLHF.

The gene calls are TRBV5-1 and TRBJ2-5; 7 nucleotides align to TRBD1. Germline CDR1 is SGHRS and CDR2 is YFSETQ. The CDR3 loop spans 16 amino acids. V dropped 4 bases and J dropped 5; count of bases not matched to a gene: 14. CDR3 residues: CASSQGQLPLGETQYF. In DNA form, the CDR3 reads TGCGCCAGCAGCCAGGGACAGCTCCCCTTAGGGGAGACCCAGTACTTC.

A few counts support this clone. V and J are TRBV30 and TRBJ1-5; TRBD1 is a possible D gene (6 bases). The germline gives CDR1 GTSNPN, CDR2 SVGIG (reference sequence). Between the trimmed V and J ends, which lost 8 bases and 2 bases, there was a span of 22 bases. This CDR3 region has 16 residues. The DNA for the CDR3 is TGTGCCCACGTTGGGACACTTGGACGTTGCAATCAGCCCCAGCATTTT. Amino acid sequence: CAHVGTLGRCNQPQHF.

CDR3 DNA sequence: TGTGCCAGCAGTCGAGGGGGGAACACTGAAGCTTTCTTT. Translation: CASSRGGNTEAFF. V gene TRBV5-7 combines with J gene TRBJ1-1; D is possibly TRBD1 (6 bases). TRBV5-7 is classed as an ORF, of uncertain function. V shed 5 bases and J shed 1 base, with 9 bases lying between them. This CDR3 has 13 residues.

This rearrangement joins TRBV4-1 to TRBJ2-3; D is undetermined. The germline CDR1 and CDR2 sequences are MGHRA and YSYEKL. The CDR3 is 13 residues long. V lost 0 bases and J lost 5, with 6 bases in between. CDR3 DNA sequence: TGCGCCAGCAGCCAAGAAAGTAAAGATACGCAGTATTTT. Translated: CASSQESKDTQYF.

The chain couples TRBV6-5 to TRBJ2-3, with 7 bases aligning to TRBD2. The junction had 2 bases not matched to a gene; V was cut back by 2 bases and J by 0 bases. Per the germline V gene, CDR1 is MNHEY and CDR2 is SVGAGI. CDR3 size: 15 residues. For the CDR3, the DNA is TGTGCCAGCAGTTACGCGGGAGAGAGCACAGATACGCAGTATTTT. Amino acids: CASSYAGESTDTQYF.

The chain has TRBV12-5 and TRBJ1-1; tentatively, D is TRBD1 (6 bases). This CDR3 spans 14 amino acids. Germline lookup yields CDR1 LGHNT and CDR2 FRNRAP. Between the trimmed V and J ends, which lost 1 base and 1 base, there was a span of 7 bases. The CDR3 loop reads CASGLGGGNTEAFF. The CDR3 DNA reads TGTGCTAGTGGTTTGGGAGGGGGGAACACTGAAGCTTTCTTT.

The rearrangement uses TRBV4-2 and TRBJ1-1; D call uncertain. V was trimmed by 4 bases and J by 0 bases, leaving 6 bases between them. The CDR3 runs 13 residues. Germline V gene sequence: CDR1 LGHNA, CDR2 YNFKEQ. The CDR3 nucleotides are TGTGCCAGCAGCCCCAGACTGAACACTGAAGCTTTCTTT. Translated, it gives CASSPRLNTEAFF.

This clone has just a few counts. The rearrangement joins TRBV15 to TRBJ1-2; TRBD1 might be the D (5 bases). Trimming removed 5 bases from V and 7 bases from J, with 17 bases in between. CDR3 size: 14 residues. Germline V gene data show CDR1 as LNHNV and CDR2 as YYDKDF (reference sequence). The DNA for the CDR3 is TGTGCCACCAGCGCCAGGCTGGGGGGGACTGGCTACACCTTC. It encodes CATSARLGGTGYTF.

The chain has TRBV6-1 and TRBJ1-1, with 10 bases fitting TRBD1. The CDR3 has 16 amino acids. The germline V gene encodes CDR1 MNHNS and CDR2 SASEGT. V lost 3 bases, J lost 6 bases, and 10 bases stayed unmatched. CDR3 loop: CASSETGTGALSEAFF. Here the CDR3 DNA reads TGTGCCAGCAGTGAGACCGGGACAGGGGCTCTATCTGAAGCTTTCTTT.

V and J are TRBV5-4 and TRBJ2-3, with 11 bases identical to TRBD1. Unmatched junction bases numbered 7, after V lost 4 bases and J lost 3 bases. The germline gives CDR1 SGHNT, CDR2 YYREEE (reference sequence). This CDR3 comprises 16 residues. The CDR3 DNA follows: TGTGCCAGCAGCGATTCCCGGGACAGGGGGACAGATACGCAGTATTTT. Encoded protein: CASSDSRDRGTDTQYF.

This chain links TRBV19 with TRBJ1-2; no clear D gene. Germline assignment: CDR1 LNHDA and CDR2 SQIVND (reference sequence). Trimming left V 4 bases short and J 3 bases short, with 12 bases between. The CDR3 spans 14 residues. The CDR3 is CASSNNGRYYGYTF. As DNA, the CDR3 is TGTGCCAGTAGTAATAATGGCAGATACTATGGCTACACCTTC. The full variable domain, rest sourced from reference TRBV19 and TRBJ1-2, is DGGITQSPKYLFRKEGQNVTLSCEQNLNHDAMYWYRQDPGQGLRLIYYSQIVNDFQKGDIAEGYSVSREKKESFPLTVTSAQKNPTAFYLCASSNNGRYYGYTFGSGTRLTVV.

The V call is TRBV15, the J call TRBJ2-1; D gene unclear. The germline V and J ends were trimmed by 6 bases and 4 bases, with 10 bases remaining between them. The CDR3 spans 13 residues. Per germline, CDR1 LNHNV and CDR2 YYDKDF (reference sequence). CDR3 nucleotides: TGTGCCACCAGAGATGACGGGTACAATGAGCAGTTCTTC. It translates to CATRDDGYNEQFF.

The genes are TRBV11-2 and TRBJ1-2, with TRBD1 as a possible D gene (5 bases). V shed 0 bases and J shed 7 bases, with 9 bases lying between them. The CDR3 sequence is 13 residues long. The germline V gene has CDR1 SGHAT and CDR2 FQNNGV. The CDR3 protein is CASSLEGQVGYTF. The CDR3 DNA reads TGTGCCAGCAGCTTAGAAGGACAAGTTGGCTACACCTTC.

This rearrangement joins TRBV25-1 to TRBJ1-2, with 10 bases fitting TRBD1. This CDR3 is built from 12 residues. Germline-derived CDR1 and CDR2 are MGHDK and SYGVNS. J lost 7 bases, V lost 4 bases, and 0 bases had no gene match. The CDR3 loop reads CASSGTGGGYTF. CDR3 in DNA: TGTGCCAGCAGTGGGACAGGGGGTGGCTACACCTTC.

Of note for this clone: Other DNA sequences from this sample encode an identical CDR3 as well. The chain links TRBV9 to TRBJ2-7, with a possible D match to TRBD2 (5 bases). V lost 2 bases and J lost 2, with 11 bases in between. Germline CDR1 and CDR2: SGDLS and YYNGEE. The CDR3 length is 14 residues. CDR3 residues: CASSVGGGTYEQYF. CDR3 nucleotide sequence: TGTGCCAGCAGCGTCGGAGGCGGCACCTACGAGCAGTACTTC.

This sequence joins TRBV5-1 and TRBJ1-1; unclear D gene. This CDR3 has 14 residues. Deletions cut 0 bases from V and 4 bases from J, with 10 bases between. CDR1 is SGHRS, CDR2 YFSETQ, per germline. The chain's CDR3 is CASSLARRATEAFF. CDR3 bases: TGCGCCAGCAGCTTGGCCCGGCGGGCCACTGAAGCTTTCTTT.

The chain carries TRBV4-2 and TRBJ2-2; 10 nucleotides align to TRBD2. V was clipped by 0 bases and J by 3 bases; unmatched bases: 7. Germline lookup yields CDR1 LGHNA and CDR2 YNFKEQ. This CDR3 spans 18 amino acids. As DNA, the CDR3 is TGTGCCAGCAGCCAAGAGGCTAGCGGGAGTAAATACACCGGGGAGCTGTTTTTT. Residues: CASSQEASGSKYTGELFF.

The chain employs TRBV2 and TRBJ1-5; D call uncertain. This CDR3 contains 13 residues. The germline V gene has CDR1 SNHLY and CDR2 FYNNEI. Trimming left V 3 bases short and J 6 bases short, with 9 bases between. CDR3 amino acids: CASSDPPGQPQHF. The CDR3 DNA follows: TGTGCCAGCAGTGACCCCCCCGGTCAGCCCCAGCATTTT.